This T cell receptor (beta chain) was observed in a study of blood T cell repertoires in COVID-19. For the study at large: Sample material is recorded as cDNA or gDNA derived from T cells, B-cell-depleted T cells, or PBMCs.

The protocol was immunoSEQ multiplex PCR, while the TCRdb copy is restricted to in-frame clones and leaves out a portion. The table has about 240,000 clones, 86% seen once. CDR3 length equals 11 residues. The V gene lost 4 bases and the J gene lost 4 bases, with 5 bases spanning the gap. CDR1 is SQVTM and CDR2 is ANQGSEA in the germline V gene. The study drew participants aged roughly 18 to 95 years from approximately 25 US areas. The sample taken for sequencing was PBMCs or T cells enriched from blood (not recorded which). The V gene is TRBV29-1, the J gene TRBJ2-1, with D unresolved. The origin of this receptor is a woman between 40 and 55 years old with acute COVID-19. CDR3 bases: TGCAGCGTTGGTTCGTACAATGAGCAGTTCTTC. Its protein is CSVGSYNEQFF.